The 28 T cell receptor beta chains presented below share a single source sample, sequenced in a study of T cell responses to AZD1222 COVID-19 vaccine. Here immunoSEQ multiplex PCR was the method, and the copy in TCRdb shows in-frame clones only, minus some. The table lists around 160,000 clones, 92% of them singletons. Sequencing used peripheral blood, obtained 28 days after the second AZD1222 dose. The receptors stem from an adult who received the AZD1222 COVID-19 vaccine.

This chain connects TRBV9 to TRBJ2-3; 9 bases line up with TRBD1. Germline CDR1 SGDLS, CDR2 YYNGEE. After removal of 0 bases from V and 2 bases from J, the junction contained 7 bases not matched to a gene. This CDR3 comprises 17 residues. This CDR3 reads CASSVAQGAWTTDTQYF. The CDR3 DNA reads as TGTGCCAGCAGCGTAGCACAGGGGGCTTGGACCACAGATACGCAGTATTTT. Looking up the rest from reference TRBV9 and TRBJ2-3 gives the full variable domain: DSGVTQTPKHLITATGQRVTLRCSPRSGDLSVYWYQQSLDQGLQFLIQYYNGEERAKGNILERFSAQQFPDLHSELNLSSLELGDSALYFCASSVAQGAWTTDTQYFGPGTRLTVL.

This chain connects TRBV4-1 to TRBJ2-5; 8 nucleotides match TRBD2. V shed 0 bases and J 3 bases; nucleotides not matched to a gene: 3. The V gene's germline CDR1 is MGHRA and CDR2 YSYEKL. This CDR3 is built from 15 residues. CDR3 protein: CASSQDEGLEETQYF. The CDR3, as DNA: TGCGCCAGCAGCCAAGATGAGGGACTAGAAGAGACCCAGTACTTC.

The chain has TRBV9 and TRBJ2-5; 7 positions match TRBD2. V lost 3 bases to trimming and J lost 4 bases; unmatched junction nucleotides: 9. The CDR3 is made up of 15 amino acids. Germline values: CDR1 SGDLS, CDR2 YYNGEE. For the CDR3, the DNA is TGTGCCAGCAGCGAGGGTCTCGGGGGGATAGAGACCCAGTACTTC. Translated, it gives CASSEGLGGIETQYF.

In its sample, this clone was seen once. This chain links TRBV18 with TRBJ1-6; the match to TRBD1 covers 10 bases. V trimming: 6 bases; J trimming: 10 bases; junction bases outside the gene matches: 6. The CDR3 is 14 residues long. The germline V gene has CDR1 KGHSH and CDR2 LQKENI. The DNA of the CDR3 is TGTGCCAGCTCGGAGGACAGGGGGAACTCACCCCTCCACTTT. It yields the protein CASSEDRGNSPLHF. The complete variable domain, with remaining parts taken from reference TRBV18 and TRBJ1-6, reads NAGVMQNPRHLVRRRGQEARLRCSPMKGHSHVYWYRQLPEEGLKFMVYLQKENIIDESGMPKERFSAEFPKEGPSILRIQQVVRGDSAAYFCASSEDRGNSPLHFGNGTRLTVT.

The chain has TRBV3-1 (or the pseudogene TRBV3-2) and TRBJ1-2; 7 bases are a match to TRBD1. Germline lookup yields CDR1 LGHDT and CDR2 YNNKEL (reference sequence). CDR3 length: 17 residues. With 2 bases clipped from V and 4 bases from J, the junction kept 13 bases outside the gene matches. This CDR3 is CASSQSPEQGIGYGYTF. The CDR3 DNA reads as TGTGCCAGCAGCCAAAGCCCGGAACAGGGGATTGGCTATGGCTACACCTTC.

V gene TRBV7-6 combines with J gene TRBJ1-3, with 9 bases identical to TRBD1. The CDR3 loop spans 18 amino acids. The germline CDR1 and CDR2 sequences are SGHVS and FNYEAQ. The J segment lost 0 bases and the V segment lost 4 bases, leaving 10 bases of the junction unmatched. The CDR3 coding sequence is TGTGCCAGCAGCTACGCCCGGGACAGGGAAGGCTCTGGAAACACCATATATTTT. Amino acids: CASSYARDREGSGNTIYF.

The gene calls are TRBV19 and TRBJ2-5; TRBD2 aligns across 12 bases. V gave up 5 bases and J gave up 2 bases; unmatched junction bases: 9. The germline gives CDR1 LNHDA, CDR2 SQIVND (reference sequence). There are 17 residues in the CDR3. The CDR3 sequence is CASSASGTSGLQETQYF. As DNA, the CDR3 is TGTGCCAGTAGTGCCTCCGGGACTAGCGGGTTGCAAGAGACCCAGTACTTC.

This chain uses TRBV9 with TRBJ1-1; 8 nucleotides line up with TRBD1. Trimming took 4 bases from V and 11 from J; bases not matched to a gene: 10. Germline assignment: CDR1 SGDLS and CDR2 YYNGEE. This CDR3 spans 13 amino acids. CDR3 in DNA: TGTGCCAGCAGCCCATCAGGGGGCGTTGGTGCTTTCTTT. Its translation: CASSPSGGVGAFF.

CDR3 DNA: TGTGCCAGCAGCTTAGGGGTGGGGGATAGTTATGGCTACACCTTC. Encoded protein: CASSLGVGDSYGYTF. J is TRBJ1-2 and V is TRBV11-2, with D possibly being TRBD1 (5 bases). From germline, CDR1 is SGHAT and CDR2 FQNNGV. V lost 1 base and J lost 5, with 14 bases in between. CDR3 size: 15 residues.

The V and J genes are TRBV11-2 and TRBJ2-7; D gene uncertain. The CDR3 covers 12 residues. Germline CDR1 SGHAT, CDR2 FQNNGV. Trimming stripped 0 bases from V and 3 bases from J, with 3 bases between. CDR3 sequence: CASSLDDYEQYF. In DNA form, the CDR3 reads TGTGCCAGCAGCTTAGATGACTACGAGCAGTACTTC.

The rearrangement joins TRBV5-1 to TRBJ2-1; D possibly corresponds to TRBD2 (5 bases). This CDR3 region has 14 residues. Trimming removed 1 base at V and 8 bases at J, with 13 bases between. From germline, CDR1 is SGHRS and CDR2 YFSETQ. Here the CDR3 reads CASSLLPGMDEQFF. The CDR3 bases are TGCGCCAGCAGCTTGTTACCGGGGATGGATGAGCAGTTCTTC.

The V call is TRBV5-5, the J call TRBJ2-1; 8 nucleotides align to TRBD2. The CDR3 contains 17 residues. The V and J ends lost 1 base and 6 bases, in that order; junction bases with no gene match: 12. Germline assignment: CDR1 SGHKS and CDR2 YYEKEE (reference sequence). CDR3 sequence (DNA): TGTGCCAGCAGCTTGCTCGTGGCGGGGGGATCGGTCAATGAGCAGTTCTTC. Protein: CASSLLVAGGSVNEQFF.

The rearrangement links TRBV7-9 to TRBJ2-6, with 9 positions matching TRBD1. CDR1 SEHNR and CDR2 FQNEAQ come from the germline V gene (reference sequence). This CDR3 has 14 amino acids. V lost 7 bases to trimming and J lost 4 bases; unmatched junction nucleotides: 2. CDR3 sequence (DNA): TGTGCCAGCAACAGGGGGCACGGGGCCAACGTCCTGACTTTC. It is translated as CASNRGHGANVLTF.

Only one count was recorded for this clone. This chain joins TRBV30 and TRBJ2-1, with a tentative D call TRBD2 (6 bases). There are 12 residues in the CDR3. V was trimmed by 4 bases and J by 4 bases, leaving 8 bases between them. The germline CDR1 and CDR2 sequences are GTSNPN and SVGIG (reference sequence). CDR3 loop: CAWTGGYNEQFF. Written as DNA, the CDR3 is TGTGCCTGGACCGGAGGGTACAATGAGCAGTTCTTC. The full variable domain, rest sourced from reference TRBV30 and TRBJ2-1, is SQTIHQWPATLVQPVGSPLSLECTVEGTSNPNLYWYRQAAGRGLQLLFYSVGIGQISSEVPQNLSASRPQDRQFILSSKKLLLSDSGFYLCAWTGGYNEQFFGPGTRLTVL.

This chain joins TRBV18 and TRBJ2-2; perhaps TRBD1 as D (6 bases). The CDR3 totals 15 residues. Trimming stripped 6 bases from V and 6 bases from J, with 17 bases between. Looked up from germline, CDR1 is KGHSH and CDR2 is LQKENI. The CDR3 is CASSPRTVGPGELFF. The CDR3 nucleotides read TGTGCCAGCTCCCCGAGGACAGTGGGACCCGGGGAGCTGTTTTTT.

The chain combines TRBV10-1 with TRBJ2-5; D is perhaps TRBD1 (6 bases). Germline CDR1 WNHNN, CDR2 SYGVQD (reference sequence). V lost 3 bases and J lost 3, with 8 bases in between. The length of the CDR3 is 13 residues. CDR3 in DNA: TGCGCCAGCAGTGACAGGGGTGAAGAGACCCAGTACTTC. It translates to CASSDRGEETQYF.

This chain links TRBV5-1 with TRBJ1-1; TRBD1 is a possible D gene (5 bases). Trimming took off 0 bases at V and 1 base at J, with 7 bases between the two ends. This CDR3 region has 14 residues. From germline, CDR1 is SGHRS and CDR2 YFSETQ. CDR3 sequence reads: CASSLGQKNTEAFF. The CDR3 DNA is TGCGCCAGCAGCTTGGGACAGAAGAACACTGAAGCTTTCTTT.

The chain joins TRBV5-5 to TRBJ1-4, with D maybe TRBD1 (5 bases). This CDR3 spans 15 amino acids. Trimming took off 2 bases at V and 3 bases at J, with 11 bases between the two ends. Germline assignment: CDR1 SGHKS and CDR2 YYEKEE (reference sequence). The CDR3 here is CASSLGVTANEKLFF. CDR3 nucleotide sequence: TGTGCCAGCAGCTTAGGGGTTACGGCTAATGAAAAACTGTTTTTT.

CDR3 in amino acids: CASSSGEKLFF. For the CDR3, the DNA is TGTGCCAGCAGCTCAGGGGAAAAACTGTTTTTT. The chain combines TRBV5-8 with TRBJ1-4, with a tentative D call TRBD1 (5 bases). Germline V gene lookup returns CDR1 SGHTS and CDR2 YDEGEE. With 3 bases removed from V and 8 bases from J, the gap between germline ends came to 5 bases. The CDR3 runs 11 residues.

This chain joins TRBV13 and TRBJ2-1, with D possibly matching TRBD1 (5 bases). Looked up from germline, CDR1 is PRHDT and CDR2 is FYEKMQ (reference sequence). This CDR3 has 14 residues. V was clipped by 11 bases and J by 0 bases, with 14 bases between them. The chain's CDR3 is CASPGPSSYNEQFF. DNA for the CDR3: TGTGCCTCCCCAGGGCCTAGCTCCTACAATGAGCAGTTCTTC.

This chain connects TRBV10-3 to TRBJ1-1; TRBD1 matches at 7 bases. With V trimmed by 11 bases and J by 0 bases, 9 bases remained unmatched. CDR1 ENHRY and CDR2 SYGVKD come from the germline V gene. The length of the CDR3 is 14 residues. CDR3 sequence reads: CAASGQSMNTEAFF. The CDR3 bases are TGTGCCGCTTCGGGACAGTCCATGAACACTGAAGCTTTCTTT.

CDR3 amino acids: CASSDYKGAPEAFF. CDR3 nucleotides: TGCGCCAGCAGTGATTATAAGGGGGCCCCTGAAGCTTTCTTT. The rearrangement links TRBV10-2 to TRBJ1-1; 7 bases are a match to TRBD1. The CDR3 has 14 amino acids. Unmatched junction bases numbered 7, after V lost 3 bases and J lost 6 bases. Germline values: CDR1 WSHSY, CDR2 SAAADI.

The rearrangement uses TRBV7-8 and TRBJ1-2, with 7 bases fitting TRBD1. The CDR3 runs to 14 residues. Trimming removed 7 bases from V and 4 bases from J; junction bases left unmatched: 9. Germline-derived CDR1 and CDR2 are SGHVS and FQNEAQ. The CDR3 spells CASTTTGTGYGYTF. In DNA, the CDR3 is TGTGCCAGCACCACGACAGGGACGGGCTATGGCTACACCTTC. Filled out from reference TRBV7-8 and TRBJ1-2, the complete variable domain reads GAGVSQSPRYKVAKRGQDVALRCDPISGHVSLFWYQQALGQGPEFLTYFQNEAQLDKSGLPSDRFFAERPEGSVSTLKIQRTQQEDSAVYLCASTTTGTGYGYTFGSGTRLTVV.

In this sample, this clone turned up a few times. The J gene is TRBJ2-7, the V gene TRBV6-2 or TRBV6-3, with unresolved D. CDR1 and CDR2 (germline): MNHEY, SVGEGT. Trimming removed 5 bases from V and 0 bases from J, with 8 bases in between. CDR3 length: 13 amino acids. In DNA, the CDR3 is TGTGCCAGCAGTCACCTACACTCCTACGAGCAGTACTTC. Translation: CASSHLHSYEQYF.

This clone was seen a handful of times. The chain carries TRBV18 and TRBJ1-6, with D possibly matching TRBD1 (5 bases). With 1 base removed from V and 7 bases from J, the gap between germline ends came to 17 bases. Germline V CDR1 and CDR2: KGHSH, LQKENI. The CDR3 length is 17 residues. CDR3 region: CASSPRSPQGNNSPLHF. The DNA of the CDR3 is TGTGCCAGCTCACCACGTAGCCCCCAGGGTAACAATTCACCCCTCCACTTT.

The chain couples TRBV6-6 to TRBJ2-5; no firm D call. In germline, CDR1 is MNHNY, CDR2 SVGAGI (reference sequence). The CDR3 is 13 amino acids. V gave up 4 bases and J gave up 5 bases, with 11 bases separating them. In DNA form, the CDR3 reads TGTGCCAGCAGTTCCTTCGTATGGGAGACCCAGTACTTC. Its protein product is CASSSFVWETQYF.

The rearrangement joins TRBV7-6 to TRBJ2-5; 8 nucleotides match TRBD1. The V gene's germline CDR1 is SGHVS and CDR2 FNYEAQ. This CDR3 has 15 residues. The J segment lost 5 bases and the V segment lost 5 bases, leaving 10 bases of the junction unmatched. The DNA of the CDR3 is TGTGCCAGCAGCCAACCCGCAGGGGGCTGGGAGACCCAGTACTTC. This translates into CASSQPAGGWETQYF. Looking up the rest from reference TRBV7-6 and TRBJ2-5 gives the full variable domain: GAGVSQSPRYKVTKRGQDVALRCDPISGHVSLYWYRQALGQGPEFLTYFNYEAQQDKSGLPNDRFSAERPEGSISTLTIQRTEQRDSAMYRCASSQPAGGWETQYFGPGTRLLVL.

The chain has TRBV12-5 and TRBJ2-3; 9 bases match TRBD2. The CDR3 contains 17 residues. V shed 6 bases, J shed 4 bases, and the junction held 14 bases outside the gene matches. Germline V gene sequence: CDR1 LGHNT, CDR2 FRNRAP. The CDR3 region has the DNA TGTGCTAGTGGGCGGGGGGGCGATAGCGCCGTCCCAGATACGCAGTATTTT. Encoded protein: CASGRGGDSAVPDTQYF.